Sequencing of this T cell receptor beta chain was carried out in a study of blood T cell repertoires in COVID-19. On the study more broadly: Acute and convalescent COVID-19 samples came from the United States, Italy and Spain. PBMCs, B-cell-depleted T cells, or T cells provided the cDNA or gDNA that made up the material.

How the authors handled the data: It was from reference gene primer amplification that nucleated cell counts were estimated. The assay was immunoSEQ multiplex PCR, and TCRdb's table has in-frame clones only and misses some. The V and J calls and the clone size are those of that table, but D and trimming were determined from the DNA. This sample has roughly 99,000 clones, with 80% to 95% found just once. This CDR3 has 14 residues. V lost 4 bases, J lost 6 bases, and 2 bases stayed unmatched. The V gene's germline CDR1 is WNHNN and CDR2 SYGVQD (reference sequence). The chain couples TRBV10-1 to TRBJ2-1; TRBD2 matches at 11 bases. This TCR derives from a woman under 40 with acute or convalescent COVID-19. Sequences were obtained from peripheral blood. The CDR3 reads CASSASGRSNEQFF. The CDR3 coding sequence is TGCGCCAGCAGTGCTAGCGGGAGGTCCAATGAGCAGTTCTTC.